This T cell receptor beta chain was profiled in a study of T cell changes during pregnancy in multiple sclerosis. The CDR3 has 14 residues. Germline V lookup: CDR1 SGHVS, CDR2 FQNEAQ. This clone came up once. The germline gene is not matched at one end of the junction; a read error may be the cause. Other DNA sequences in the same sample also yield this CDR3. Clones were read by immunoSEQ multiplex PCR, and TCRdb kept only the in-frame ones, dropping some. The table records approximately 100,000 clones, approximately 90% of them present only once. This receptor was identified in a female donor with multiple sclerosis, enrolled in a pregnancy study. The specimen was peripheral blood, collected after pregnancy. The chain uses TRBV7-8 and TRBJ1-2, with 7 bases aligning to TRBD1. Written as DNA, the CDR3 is TGTGCCAGCAGCCTCGGGACAGTGAACTACGGCTACACCTTC. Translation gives CASSLGTVNYGYTF. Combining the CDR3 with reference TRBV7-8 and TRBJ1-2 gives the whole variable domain GAGVSQSPRYKVAKRGQDVALRCDPISGHVSLFWYQQALGQGPEFLTYFQNEAQLDKSGLPSDRFFAERPEGSVSTLKIQRTQQEDSAVYLCASSLGTVNYGYTFGSGTRLTVV.